This TCR beta chain is from a study of CD8 T cells in ankylosing spondylitis. Overall study findings and caveats: In reactive arthritis synovial fluid and blood, some motif variants had been reported before.

The CDR3 has 15 residues. Trimming removed 6 bases from V and 4 bases from J, with 15 bases in between. Germline V gene data show CDR1 as LGHNA and CDR2 as YNFKEQ. There are a few counts of this clonotype. Its antigen is currently unknown. TCRdb re-called the 5' RACE reads with MiXCR, one entry per CDR3 protein. The data contain about 64,000 distinct CDR3 sequences, about 6.2% of them singletons. The chain carries TRBV4-2 and TRBJ1-4; D call uncertain. The sample taken for sequencing was synovial fluid, either unsorted or a sorted T cell fraction (not recorded which). The source is a male donor with ankylosing spondylitis. The CDR3 spells CASRAKPAYNEKLFF. The CDR3 DNA sequence: TGTGCCAGCAGAGCCAAGCCCGCATATAATGAAAAACTGTTTTTT.